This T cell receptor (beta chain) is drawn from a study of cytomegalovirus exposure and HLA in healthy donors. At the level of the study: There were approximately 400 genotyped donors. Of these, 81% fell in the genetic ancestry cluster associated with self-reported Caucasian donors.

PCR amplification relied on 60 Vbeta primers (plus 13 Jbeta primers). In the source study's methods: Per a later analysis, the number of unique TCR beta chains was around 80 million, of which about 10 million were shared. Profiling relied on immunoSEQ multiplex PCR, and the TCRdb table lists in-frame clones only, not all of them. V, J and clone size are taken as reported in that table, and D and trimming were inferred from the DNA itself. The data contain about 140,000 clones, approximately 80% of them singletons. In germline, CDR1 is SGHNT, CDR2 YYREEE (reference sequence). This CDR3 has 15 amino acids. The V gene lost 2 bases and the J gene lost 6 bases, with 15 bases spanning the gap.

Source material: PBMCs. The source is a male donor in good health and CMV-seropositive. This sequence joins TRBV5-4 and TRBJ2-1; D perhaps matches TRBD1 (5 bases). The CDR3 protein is CASSFAGPGSNEQFF. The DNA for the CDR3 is TGTGCCAGCAGCTTCGCAGGGCCCGGATCCAATGAGCAGTTCTTC.